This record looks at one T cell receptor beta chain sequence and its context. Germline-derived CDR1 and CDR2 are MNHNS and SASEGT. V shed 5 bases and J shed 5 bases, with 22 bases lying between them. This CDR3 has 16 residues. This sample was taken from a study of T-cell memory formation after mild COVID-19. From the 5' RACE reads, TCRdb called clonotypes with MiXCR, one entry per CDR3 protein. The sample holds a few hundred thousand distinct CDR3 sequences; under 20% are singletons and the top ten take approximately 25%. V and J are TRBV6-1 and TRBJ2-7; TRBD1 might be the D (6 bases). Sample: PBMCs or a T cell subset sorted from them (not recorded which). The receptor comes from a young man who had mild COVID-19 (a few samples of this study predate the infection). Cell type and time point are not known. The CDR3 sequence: CASSQRAATGVDEQYF. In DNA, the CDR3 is TGTGCCAGCAGTCAACGCGCCGCGACAGGAGTTGACGAGCAGTACTTC.